Below, 4 T cell receptor beta chains from the same sample are listed, as sequenced in a study of shared clonotypes between healthy human individuals. Clones were sequenced by immunoSEQ multiplex PCR, and TCRdb holds only the in-frame ones, with some missing. The table lists over 850,000 clones, around three quarters of them singletons. The specimen was memory CD4+ T cells from PBMCs. Stated subset: CD45RA-negative fraction. All receptors come from a man younger than 35 in good health. Some clones in this sample may be carry-over from other donors' samples.

This clone was seen many times. The V and J genes are TRBV11-2 and TRBJ2-7; D might be TRBD2 (7 bases). CDR3 length: 18 residues. V lost 1 base, J lost 0 bases, and 19 bases lay in between. Germline-derived CDR1 and CDR2 are SGHAT and FQNNGV. CDR3 residues: CASSLGRGGDRPSYEQYF. The CDR3 bases are TGTGCCAGCAGCTTAGGTAGGGGGGGGGACCGACCCTCCTACGAGCAGTACTTC.

The rearrangement joins TRBV9 to TRBJ2-2; TRBD2 agrees at 11 bases. The germline V gene encodes CDR1 SGDLS and CDR2 YYNGEE. With V trimmed by 4 bases and J by 5 bases, 4 bases remained unmatched. The CDR3 covers 15 residues. The CDR3 nucleotides are TGTGCCAGCAGCACCGGGACTAGCGGTACCGGGGAGCTGTTTTTT. This gives the protein CASSTGTSGTGELFF.

The chain joins TRBV30 to TRBJ1-1; no clear D. Trimming took 2 bases from V and 0 from J, leaving 7 bases between them. The CDR3 runs 13 residues. Germline values: CDR1 GTSNPN, CDR2 SVGIG (reference sequence). CDR3 protein: CAWSRHMNTEAFF. The CDR3, as DNA: TGTGCCTGGAGTAGGCACATGAACACTGAAGCTTTCTTT.

This clone was seen a single time. The chain joins TRBV6-6 to TRBJ2-7, with 8 bases lining up with TRBD2. V trimming: 7 bases; J trimming: 0 bases; junction bases outside the gene matches: 8. Germline V gene data show CDR1 as MNHNY and CDR2 as SVGAGI (reference sequence). The CDR3 is 15 amino acids. CDR3 DNA: TGTGCCAGCAAGGTCGGGAGGGCCGTCTCCTACGAGCAGTACTTC. It codes for CASKVGRAVSYEQYF.